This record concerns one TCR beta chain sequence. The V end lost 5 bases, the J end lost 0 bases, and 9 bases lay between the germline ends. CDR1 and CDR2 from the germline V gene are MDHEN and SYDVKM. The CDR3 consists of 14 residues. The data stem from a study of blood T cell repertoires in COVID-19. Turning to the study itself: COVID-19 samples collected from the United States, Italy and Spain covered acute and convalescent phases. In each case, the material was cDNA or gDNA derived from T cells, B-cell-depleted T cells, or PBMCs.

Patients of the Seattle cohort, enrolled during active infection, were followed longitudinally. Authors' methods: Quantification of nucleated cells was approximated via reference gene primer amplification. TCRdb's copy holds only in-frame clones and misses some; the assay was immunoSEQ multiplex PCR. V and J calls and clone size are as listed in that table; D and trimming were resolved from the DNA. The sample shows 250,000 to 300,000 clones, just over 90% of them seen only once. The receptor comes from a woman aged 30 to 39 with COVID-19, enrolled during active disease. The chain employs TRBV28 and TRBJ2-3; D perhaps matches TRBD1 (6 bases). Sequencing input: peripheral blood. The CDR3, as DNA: TGTGCCAGCAGTCGGCAGGGGAGCACAGATACGCAGTATTTT. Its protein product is CASSRQGSTDTQYF.